This paragraph covers one T cell receptor beta chain sequence. No antigen is known for it. These data come from a study of shared clonotypes between healthy human individuals. Study-level points and caveats: What rarefaction showed was incomplete sorted-subset sequencing despite large depth.

This CDR3 comprises 14 residues. The ends were cut back, 6 bases at V and 5 bases at J, with 16 bases in the middle. Germline values: CDR1 LNHDA, CDR2 SQIVND (reference sequence). Adult Caucasians living in Nashville, Tennessee made up all of the donors. Sequenced by immunoSEQ multiplex PCR; TCRdb stores in-frame clones only, minus some. The sample consists of 2 million to 2.5 million clones, approximately 96% of them appearing once. Sequenced material: naive CD4+ T cells sorted from blood. The sample's subset: CD45RA+ positively selected. The chain links TRBV19 to TRBJ1-1; the D gene is possibly TRBD1 (6 bases). The TCR was taken from a young man in good health. This CDR3 is CASSPAGAQTEAFF. In nucleotides, the CDR3 is TGTGCCAGTAGCCCAGCGGGGGCGCAAACTGAAGCTTTCTTT.